These 10 T cell receptor beta chains share one sample of origin, sequenced in a study of blood T cells in healthy people across ages. PCR was performed a second time for about 7 to 11 cycles using a sample-barcoded 5' primer and a J-beta primer mix. MiXCR, run by TCRdb on the 5' RACE reads, gives a single entry per CDR3 protein. The sample yields around 1.5 million distinct CDR3 sequences, 30% to 40% seen once. Material for sequencing was blood. The receptor source for this set is a woman aged 25-40 years in good health.

This clonotype was observed a few times. The chain couples TRBV7-3 to TRBJ2-6; unclear D gene. V was clipped by 5 bases and J by 4 bases, with 12 bases between them. CDR1 and CDR2 (germline): SGHTA, FQGTGA. The CDR3 is 15 amino acids. The CDR3 sequence is CASSHNPAGANVLTF. DNA of the CDR3: TGTGCCAGCAGCCATAACCCAGCCGGGGCCAACGTCCTGACTTTC.

The chain combines TRBV12-3 or TRBV12-4 with TRBJ2-3; D possibly matches TRBD1 or TRBD2 (6 bases each). This CDR3 is 16 amino acids long. Between the trimmed V and J ends, which lost 1 base and 2 bases, there was a span of 13 bases. CDR3 residues: CASSLGSGATTDTQYF. As DNA, the CDR3 is TGTGCCAGCAGTTTAGGGTCGGGGGCGACCACAGATACGCAGTATTTT.

The chain employs TRBV18 and TRBJ1-1; D perhaps matches TRBD1 (6 bases). V dropped 7 bases and J dropped 0 bases, with 15 bases sitting between them. The CDR3 length is 15 residues. Germline-derived CDR1 and CDR2 are KGHSH and LQKENI. The CDR3 nucleotides read TGTGCCAGCTTTGGACAGAGAATTATGAACACTGAAGCTTTCTTT. This codes for CASFGQRIMNTEAFF.

J is TRBJ2-1 and V is TRBV18; 9 positions match TRBD1. Per germline, CDR1 KGHSH and CDR2 LQKENI. The CDR3 contains 16 residues. Losses at the gene ends were 2 bases for V and 5 bases for J; bases not matched to a gene: 7. The CDR3 is CASSPISGQGNNEQFF. DNA of the CDR3: TGTGCCAGCTCACCAATCTCTGGACAGGGGAACAATGAGCAGTTCTTC.

J is TRBJ2-1 and V is TRBV18; 8 bases match TRBD1. The CDR3 has 14 residues. CDR1 and CDR2 (germline): KGHSH, LQKENI. The V segment lost 3 bases and the J segment 6 bases; nucleotides outside the gene matches: 4. The CDR3 reads CASSPDRASNEQFF. DNA of the CDR3: TGTGCCAGCTCACCGGACAGGGCCAGCAATGAGCAGTTCTTC. Full variable domain (missing parts from reference TRBV18 and TRBJ2-1): NAGVMQNPRHLVRRRGQEARLRCSPMKGHSHVYWYRQLPEEGLKFMVYLQKENIIDESGMPKERFSAEFPKEGPSILRIQQVVRGDSAAYFCASSPDRASNEQFFGPGTRLTVL.

This clonotype was observed a handful of times. This chain links TRBV11-2 with TRBJ1-4; D call uncertain. The V gene lost 4 bases and the J gene lost 8 bases, with 17 bases spanning the gap. The CDR3 contains 15 residues. Germline CDR1 and CDR2: SGHAT and FQNNGV. The CDR3 nucleotides are TGTGCCAGCAGCTCGCGGGTAGGGAGCGGGGAAAAACTGTTTTTT. It codes for CASSSRVGSGEKLFF.

This clonotype was detected ten times or more. CDR3 amino acids: CSARDSYEQYF. Here the CDR3 DNA reads TGCAGCGCCCGGGACAGCTACGAGCAGTACTTC. The chain recombines TRBV20-1 with TRBJ2-7; 7 nucleotides match TRBD1. The CDR3 runs 11 residues. Germline V lookup: CDR1 DFQATT, CDR2 SNEGSKA (reference sequence).

The chain has TRBV29-1 and TRBJ2-5; 11 nucleotides agree with TRBD1. V gave up 2 bases and J gave up 2 bases; unmatched junction bases: 7. The CDR3 length is 16 residues. Looked up from germline, CDR1 is SQVTM and CDR2 is ANQGSEA. The CDR3 here is CSVERSGQGDQETQYF. The CDR3 DNA sequence: TGCAGCGTTGAAAGATCGGGACAGGGGGATCAAGAGACCCAGTACTTC.

This chain joins TRBV20-1 and TRBJ2-3; no reliable D call. This CDR3 contains 10 residues. CDR1 and CDR2 from the germline V gene are DFQATT and SNEGSKA (reference sequence). The V end was cut by 2 bases, the J end by 8 bases, with 5 bases between. The CDR3 bases are TGCAGTGCTAGACAGAGTACGCAGTATTTT. It yields the protein CSARQSTQYF.

This clonotype was seen more than once but under ten times. The chain is built from TRBV14 and TRBJ1-1; tentatively, D is TRBD1 (6 bases). This CDR3 is 13 amino acids long. V lost 1 base to trimming and J lost 6 bases, with 9 bases between them. Germline-derived CDR1 and CDR2 are SGHDN and FVKESK. As DNA, the CDR3 is TGTGCCAGCAGCCAAGTTTGGGGGCCTGAAGCTTTCTTT. Amino acids: CASSQVWGPEAFF. The full variable domain, completed using reference TRBV14 and TRBJ1-1, is EAGVTQFPSHSVIEKGQTVTLRCDPISGHDNLYWYRRVMGKEIKFLLHFVKESKQDESGMPNNRFLAERTGGTYSTLKVQPAELEDSGVYFCASSQVWGPEAFFGQGTRLTVV.